The 6 T cell receptor beta chains below all came from one sample that was sequenced in a study of CD8 T cells in ankylosing spondylitis. Study-level points and caveats: It appeared that ankylosing spondylitis blood was characterized by a TCR beta motif of several highly homologous variants.

Their antigens remain unidentified. TCRdb reanalysed the 5' RACE reads using MiXCR and keeps one entry per CDR3 protein. The sample holds a few hundred thousand distinct CDR3 sequences; approximately 20% are singletons and the top ten take approximately 15%. Input material: blood, either unsorted or a sorted T cell fraction (not recorded which). These receptors were obtained from a male donor with ankylosing spondylitis.

This clonotype was observed a handful of times. The rearrangement joins TRBV24-1 to TRBJ1-2, with TRBD1 matching over 7 bases. CDR1 KGHDR and CDR2 SFDVKD come from the germline V gene. The junction had 17 bases not matched to a gene; V was cut back by 4 bases and J by 10 bases. The CDR3 sequence is 16 residues long. This chain's CDR3 is CATSDPIADRAGDYTF. The CDR3 DNA reads TGTGCCACCAGTGACCCCATCGCAGACAGGGCCGGGGACTACACCTTC.

This clonotype was observed a handful of times. The chain uses TRBV20-1 and TRBJ1-1; 11 bases map to TRBD1. The CDR3 covers 19 residues. The germline gives CDR1 DFQATT, CDR2 SNEGSKA (reference sequence). The ends lost 3 bases at V and 5 bases at J; junction bases unmatched: 20. CDR3 nucleotides: TGCAGTGCTAGCGCTTCGCTTGGACAGGGGGCAGCTTCAGGAACTGAAGCTTTCTTT. Its translation is CSASASLGQGAASGTEAFF.

This rearrangement joins TRBV12-3 or TRBV12-4 to TRBJ1-4; D is possibly TRBD1 (5 bases). V was pared by 3 bases and J by 7 bases, with 12 bases between. This CDR3 comprises 14 residues. The CDR3, as DNA: TGTGCCAGCAGTTTTTTAGGGGCCCCTGAAAAACTGTTTTTT. It codes for CASSFLGAPEKLFF.

The V and J genes are TRBV5-1 and TRBJ2-2; 12 positions agree with TRBD2. The CDR3 is 14 amino acids. Germline CDR1 and CDR2: SGHRS and YFSETQ. Trimming took 4 bases from V and 7 from J; bases not matched to a gene: 2. The CDR3 is CASSKTSGSGELFF. The DNA of the CDR3 is TGCGCCAGCAGCAAGACTAGCGGGAGCGGGGAGCTGTTTTTT.

The J gene is TRBJ2-1, the V gene TRBV5-1, with 9 bases fitting TRBD1. Germline V gene sequence: CDR1 SGHRS, CDR2 YFSETQ. V trimming: 2 bases; J trimming: 2 bases; junction bases outside the gene matches: 5. The CDR3 is made up of 16 amino acids. CDR3 coding DNA: TGCGCCAGCAGCTTACAGGGGGCGAATACCTACAATGAGCAGTTCTTC. It is translated as CASSLQGANTYNEQFF.

DNA for the CDR3: TGCAGTGCTAGAGATAGGGCTAGCGGGAGGAACTCCTACAATGAGCAGTTCTTC. It codes for CSARDRASGRNSYNEQFF. The V and J genes are TRBV20-1 and TRBJ2-1; TRBD2 agrees at 11 bases. This CDR3 contains 18 residues. The junction had 7 bases not matched to a gene; V was cut back by 0 bases and J by 0 bases. The germline CDR1 and CDR2 sequences are DFQATT and SNEGSKA (reference sequence).